The 2 T cell receptor beta chains presented below share a single source sample, sequenced in a study of cytomegalovirus exposure and HLA in healthy donors. PCR involved 60 Vbeta and 13 Jbeta primers. The data were produced by immunoSEQ multiplex PCR, yet TCRdb's version contains in-frame clones alone and is incomplete. Here the sample spans 55,000 to 75,000 clones, approximately 72% being singletons. Source material: PBMCs. Every receptor here comes from a woman aged 25-40 years in good health and CMV-seropositive.

The chain employs TRBV9 and TRBJ2-7; possibly TRBD2 for D (6 bases). From germline, CDR1 is SGDLS and CDR2 YYNGEE. V was pared by 1 base and J by 5 bases, with 16 bases between. CDR3 length equals 15 residues. This CDR3 reads CASSVSGLNLDEQYF. The CDR3 nucleotides read TGTGCCAGCAGCGTAAGTGGACTAAACCTCGACGAGCAGTACTTC.

This chain uses TRBV9 with TRBJ1-2; 7 positions agree with TRBD1. Germline trimming cut 3 bases from V and 4 bases from J; bases unmatched to any gene: 6. Germline V CDR1 and CDR2: SGDLS, YYNGEE. The CDR3 extends over 14 amino acids. The CDR3 nucleotides are TGTGCCAGCAGCGCGACCGGGACAGTCTATGGCTACACCTTC. Translation: CASSATGTVYGYTF. Filled out from reference TRBV9 and TRBJ1-2, the complete variable domain reads DSGVTQTPKHLITATGQRVTLRCSPRSGDLSVYWYQQSLDQGLQFLIQYYNGEERAKGNILERFSAQQFPDLHSELNLSSLELGDSALYFCASSATGTVYGYTFGSGTRLTVV.